This T cell receptor (beta chain) emerged from a study of blood T cell repertoires in COVID-19. Study-wide context: Sites in the United States, Italy and Spain provided acute and convalescent COVID-19 samples. PBMCs, B-cell-depleted T cells, or T cells were the source of the cDNA or gDNA that made up the material.

The germline V gene has CDR1 LNHDA and CDR2 SQIVND (reference sequence). With 6 bases clipped from V and 1 base from J, the junction kept 5 bases outside the gene matches. CDR3 length: 15 amino acids. As handled by the study authors: Amplification of reference gene primers provided the estimated nucleated cell counts. TCRdb's table, derived via immunoSEQ multiplex PCR, lists solely in-frame clones and lacks some. Clone size and V and J calls were adopted from that table, with D and trimming inferred from the DNA. The data hold 230,000 or so clones, with around four fifths observed a single time. Material: peripheral blood. The clonotype originates from a man aged 30 to 39 with active or convalescent COVID-19. J is TRBJ2-2 and V is TRBV19, with 7 positions matching TRBD2. CDR3 residues: CASRRGDLNTGELFF. The DNA for the CDR3 is TGTGCCAGTAGACGGGGGGACCTGAACACCGGGGAGCTGTTTTTT.